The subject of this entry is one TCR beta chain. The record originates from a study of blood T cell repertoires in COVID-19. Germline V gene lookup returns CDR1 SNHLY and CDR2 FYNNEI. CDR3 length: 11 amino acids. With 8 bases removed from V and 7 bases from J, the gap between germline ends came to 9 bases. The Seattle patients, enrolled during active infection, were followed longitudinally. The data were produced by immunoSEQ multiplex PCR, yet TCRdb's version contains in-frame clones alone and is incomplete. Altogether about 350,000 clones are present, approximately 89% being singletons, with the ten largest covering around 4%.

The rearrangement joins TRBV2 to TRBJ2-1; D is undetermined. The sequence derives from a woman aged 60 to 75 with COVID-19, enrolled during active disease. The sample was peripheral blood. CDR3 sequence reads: CASLQWNEQFF. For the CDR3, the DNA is TGTGCCAGCCTCCAGTGGAATGAGCAGTTCTTC. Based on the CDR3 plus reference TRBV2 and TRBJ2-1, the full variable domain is EPEVTQTPSHQVTQMGQEVILRCVPISNHLYFYWYRQILGQKVEFLVSFYNNEISEKSEIFDDQFSVERPDGSNFTLKIRSTKLEDSAMYFCASLQWNEQFFGPGTRLTVL.